This T cell receptor (beta chain) was sequenced during a study of blood T cell repertoires in COVID-19. Germline assignment: CDR1 SGHRS and CDR2 YFSETQ. J lost 5 bases, V lost 1 base, and 7 bases had no gene match. This CDR3 is 15 amino acids long. This clone occurred many times. TCRdb's table, derived via immunoSEQ multiplex PCR, lists solely in-frame clones and lacks some. The sample carries fewer than 450,000 clones, 75% to 90% recorded once. The receptor comes from a woman aged 45-65 years with COVID-19, enrolled during active disease. Sequencing input: peripheral blood. This sequence joins TRBV5-1 and TRBJ1-1; TRBD1 agrees at 8 bases. Here the CDR3 reads CASSLLSTGGTEAFF. CDR3 nucleotide sequence: TGCGCCAGCAGCTTGTTAAGTACAGGGGGGACTGAAGCTTTCTTT.